Shown below are 13 T cell receptor beta chains from a single sample sequenced in a study of blood T cell repertoires in COVID-19. Some clones are missing from TCRdb's copy, which holds only in-frame ones; the method was immunoSEQ multiplex PCR. The sample carries some 190,000 clones, roughly 88% recorded once. The sample comprised peripheral blood. The receptors here all came from a human donor with active or convalescent COVID-19. The donor label of this sample is uncertain.

The chain combines TRBV11-3 with TRBJ2-2; 8 bases line up with TRBD2. The germline V gene encodes CDR1 SGHNT and CDR2 YENEEA. V lost 0 bases to trimming and J lost 3 bases; unmatched junction nucleotides: 6. The CDR3 totals 17 residues. The CDR3 here is CASSLDPLAADTGELFF. CDR3 DNA sequence: TGTGCCAGCAGCTTAGATCCACTAGCGGCGGACACCGGGGAGCTGTTTTTT.

V and J are TRBV10-1 and TRBJ1-1; D gene uncertain. Germline CDR1 reads WNHNN; CDR2 reads SYGVQD (reference sequence). This CDR3 contains 13 residues. Trimming cost V 10 bases and J 1 base, with 13 bases left between them. The CDR3 loop is CAIPLEWNTEAFF. In DNA, the CDR3 is TGCGCCATACCGCTAGAGTGGAACACTGAAGCTTTCTTT.

The rearrangement joins TRBV19 to TRBJ2-7; TRBD1 matches 12 bases. With 2 bases clipped from V and 4 bases from J, the junction kept 3 bases outside the gene matches. Germline CDR1 and CDR2: LNHDA and SQIVND (reference sequence). The CDR3 runs to 15 residues. The DNA of the CDR3 is TGTGCCAGTAGTATATGGGGACAGGGGGCATACGAGCAGTACTTC. Its translation: CASSIWGQGAYEQYF.

V is TRBV5-1 and J is TRBJ2-3; perhaps TRBD2 as D (6 bases). V lost 4 bases and J lost 0, with 12 bases in between. Germline CDR1 is SGHRS and CDR2 is YFSETQ. The CDR3 spans 15 residues. For the CDR3, the DNA is TGCGCCAGCAGCGCCGGGGGATTGAGCACAGATACGCAGTATTTT. Protein product: CASSAGGLSTDTQYF.

This clone was counted once. The chain combines TRBV7-2 with TRBJ2-1; D may be TRBD2 (5 bases). The V gene lost 1 base and the J gene lost 9 bases, with 10 bases spanning the gap. The germline V gene has CDR1 SGHTA and CDR2 FQGNSA. The CDR3 contains 13 residues. CDR3 sequence: CASSLDGVGEQFF. The CDR3 coding sequence is TGTGCCAGCAGCTTAGACGGGGTAGGTGAGCAGTTCTTC.

The chain joins TRBV6-5 to TRBJ2-3, with 12 bases matching TRBD2. CDR3 size: 15 residues. The germline V gene has CDR1 MNHEY and CDR2 SVGAGI. Trimming cost V 5 bases and J 4 bases; bases outside gene matches: 4. CDR3 residues: CASSILAGGADTQYF. CDR3 DNA sequence: TGTGCCAGCAGTATACTAGCGGGAGGCGCAGATACGCAGTATTTT.

The chain is built from TRBV7-2 and TRBJ2-7, with a possible D match to TRBD1 (5 bases). Per germline, CDR1 SGHTA and CDR2 FQGNSA. This CDR3 is 14 amino acids long. V shed 6 bases and J shed 1 base, with 13 bases lying between them. CDR3 loop: CASRDTTGSYEQYF. The CDR3 DNA follows: TGTGCCAGCAGAGACACCACAGGTTCCTACGAGCAGTACTTC.

The table lists this clone with a count of one. The chain combines TRBV7-2 with TRBJ2-3; 9 bases fit TRBD2. From germline, CDR1 is SGHTA and CDR2 FQGNSA. Trimming cost V 5 bases and J 1 base; bases outside gene matches: 4. This CDR3 is built from 15 residues. CDR3 bases: TGTGCCAGCAGCCCTAGCGGGGCGGGCACAGATACGCAGTATTTT. Translated, it gives CASSPSGAGTDTQYF.

This clone rates as large. This same CDR3 is encoded by further DNA sequences in the sample. The CDR3 here is CASSVGTGFYEQYF. CDR3 DNA: TGTGCCAGCAGCGTCGGGACAGGGTTCTACGAGCAGTACTTC. V and J are TRBV9 and TRBJ2-7, with 9 bases identical to TRBD1. The V gene end was trimmed by 2 bases and the J gene end by 3 bases; junction bases not matched to a gene: 3. CDR1 is SGDLS, CDR2 YYNGEE, per germline. This CDR3 has 14 residues.

The genes are TRBV18 and TRBJ2-7; D perhaps matches TRBD1 (5 bases). Germline-derived CDR1 and CDR2 are KGHSH and LQKENI. V was cut by 3 bases and J by 6 bases, with 6 bases left in between. CDR3 length equals 11 residues. The CDR3 nucleotides are TGTGCCAGCTCACCGGGGCCCGAGCAGTACTTC. Encoded protein: CASSPGPEQYF.

This chain uses TRBV18 with TRBJ1-4, with a possible D match to TRBD1 (5 bases). This CDR3 contains 14 residues. Germline CDR1 KGHSH, CDR2 LQKENI. The V gene lost 3 bases and the J gene lost 10 bases, with 15 bases spanning the gap. CDR3 coding DNA: TGTGCCAGCTCACCCGAAGACAGAGTGTTAAAACTGTTTTTT. Encoded protein: CASSPEDRVLKLFF.

This rearrangement joins TRBV5-1 to TRBJ2-3, with 8 bases lining up with TRBD2. The CDR3 runs to 16 residues. The germline gives CDR1 SGHRS, CDR2 YFSETQ. Trimming removed 4 bases from V and 0 bases from J; junction bases left unmatched: 7. CDR3 sequence: CASSLGRGGSTDTQYF. CDR3 DNA sequence: TGCGCCAGCAGCCTGGGACGGGGGGGAAGCACAGATACGCAGTATTTT.

This chain uses TRBV5-1 with TRBJ2-3; TRBD2 aligns across 8 bases. Per germline, CDR1 SGHRS and CDR2 YFSETQ. The CDR3 runs 17 residues. V lost 6 bases and J lost 5; bases outside the gene matches: 17. The CDR3 nucleotides are TGCGCCAGCACCAGGATGTCGCTAGCGGGCAACGGAGATACGCAGTATTTT. Translation: CASTRMSLAGNGDTQYF.